The following is a TCR beta chain sequence with its context. CDR1 and CDR2 from the germline V gene are MNHNS and SASEGT. With 2 bases removed from V and 10 bases from J, the gap between germline ends came to 6 bases. The CDR3 is made up of 11 amino acids. This sample is part of a study of blood T cell repertoires in COVID-19. Overall study: Researchers got acute and convalescent COVID-19 samples from the United States, Italy and Spain. The cDNA or gDNA used as material had been derived from T cells, B-cell-depleted T cells, or PBMCs.

Per the original data handling: Amplifying reference gene primers gave estimates of nucleated cell counts. Profiling relied on immunoSEQ multiplex PCR, and the TCRdb table lists in-frame clones only, not all of them. V and J calls and clone size are as listed in that table; D and trimming were resolved from the DNA. In the table there are about 220,000 clones, about four fifths of which are singletons. V is TRBV6-1 and J is TRBJ1-5, with D possibly being TRBD1 (5 bases). This TCR was recovered from a woman older than 75 with acute or convalescent COVID-19. Material for sequencing was peripheral blood. The CDR3 sequence is CASSEQGPQHF. CDR3 DNA: TGTGCCAGCAGTGAACAGGGACCCCAGCATTTT.